Below, one T cell receptor (beta chain) is given with its context. The study recruited people aged roughly 18 to 100 years across approximately 24 US areas. The recovered donors of Cohort 3 showed two negative PCRs, clearance, or symptom resolution. The sample belongs to a study of blood T cell repertoires in COVID-19. On the study more broadly: The cDNA or gDNA used as material had been derived from T cells, B-cell-depleted T cells, or PBMCs.

Original handling: By means of reference gene primer amplification, nucleated cell counts were estimated. Profiling relied on immunoSEQ multiplex PCR, and the TCRdb table lists in-frame clones only, not all of them. Clone size and the V and J calls come from that table; the DNA yielded D and trimming. The sample includes a few hundred thousand clones, about 85% of them seen just once. The CDR3 consists of 13 residues. With 5 bases clipped from V and 10 bases from J, the junction kept 8 bases outside the gene matches. This chain links TRBV12-3 or TRBV12-4 with TRBJ1-3; 7 bases fit TRBD1. The TCR sequence derives from a young woman who had recovered from COVID-19. Sample: PBMCs or T cells enriched from blood (not recorded which). This chain's CDR3 is CASSRWTGGTIYF. CDR3 bases: TGTGCCAGCAGTCGATGGACAGGAGGTACCATATATTTT.